The rows below give T cell receptor beta chains drawn from one sample of a study of blood T cell repertoires in COVID-19. Produced via immunoSEQ multiplex PCR; TCRdb's table is partial and in-frame only. The table records 30,000 to 50,000 clones, roughly 85% of them present only once. The source material was peripheral blood. The source is a human donor in a cohort sampled during active COVID-19. Each CDR3 is given with its conserved first and last residue. The order of the fields is clone size, V gene, J gene, D gene, CDR3 DNA, CDR3 protein. D genes are given only for firm matches. Where a row states a size, it is once, few, many or the class of an expanded clone; other rows omit it.

size: once; V: TRBV9; J: TRBJ2-1; D: .; DNA: TGTGCCAGCAGCGAAGGATCGGGGAATGAGCAGTTCTTC; CDR3: CASSEGSGNEQFF
size: few; V: TRBV6-5; J: TRBJ1-3; D: .; DNA: TGTGCCAGCACCACAGGGATTTCTGGAAACACCATATATTTT; CDR3: CASTTGISGNTIYF
size: .; V: TRBV18; J: TRBJ1-4; D: .; DNA: TGTGCCAGCGGGGGGATCCATAATGAAAAACTGTTTTTT; CDR3: CASGGIHNEKLFF
size: .; V: TRBV12-3/TRBV12-4; J: TRBJ2-1; D: .; DNA: TGTGCCAGCAGTTTGCCCCCACTGAGCGGTCTGGTCTTC; CDR3: CASSLPPLSGLVF
size: .; V: TRBV27; J: TRBJ1-5; D: .; DNA: TGTGCCAGCACGAGCGGGGGCGGCAATCAGCCCCAGCATTTT; CDR3: CASTSGGGNQPQHF
size: .; V: TRBV6-2/TRBV6-3; J: TRBJ1-1; D: .; DNA: TGTGCCAGCAGTTACATGGCGAACACTGAAGCTTTCTTT; CDR3: CASSYMANTEAFF
size: .; V: TRBV19; J: TRBJ1-1; D: .; DNA: TGTGCCAGTAGTATCCCTCGGACAGAGGGCTCCACTGAAGCTTTCTTT; CDR3: CASSIPRTEGSTEAFF
size: .; V: TRBV19; J: TRBJ1-1; D: TRBD1; DNA: TGTGCCAGTAGTTCGACAGGGGGCGGCACTGAAGCTTTCTTT; CDR3: CASSSTGGGTEAFF
size: .; V: TRBV5-1; J: TRBJ1-2; D: .; DNA: TGCGCCAGCAGCTTGGCGGGACACGACTATGGCTACACCTTC; CDR3: CASSLAGHDYGYTF
size: .; V: TRBV9; J: TRBJ1-2; D: .; DNA: TGTGCCAGCAGCAAGGGGGGGCGGTTGGATTATGGCTACACCTTC; CDR3: CASSKGGRLDYGYTF
size: .; V: TRBV19; J: TRBJ2-3; D: TRBD2; DNA: TGTGCCAGTAGTATGACTAGCGGAACCACAGATACGCAGTATTTT; CDR3: CASSMTSGTTDTQYF
size: .; V: TRBV29-1; J: TRBJ2-3; D: .; DNA: TGCAGCGTTGATCTCCAGGGCACAGATACGCAGTATTTT; CDR3: CSVDLQGTDTQYF
size: once; V: TRBV29-1; J: TRBJ1-1; D: TRBD1; DNA: TGCAGCGCCCCACGAGGGGGCCCGAACACTGAAGCTTTCTTT; CDR3: CSAPRGGPNTEAFF
size: .; V: TRBV2; J: TRBJ2-1; D: TRBD1; DNA: TGTGCCAGCAGTGAGGAGGGGACAGGGAACAATGAGCAGTTCTTC; CDR3: CASSEEGTGNNEQFF
size: once; V: TRBV19; J: TRBJ2-5; D: TRBD1; DNA: TGTGCCAGTAGTCCCCGGGACAGGGTCGAGACCCAGTACTTC; CDR3: CASSPRDRVETQYF
size: .; V: TRBV19; J: TRBJ2-7; D: TRBD1; DNA: TGTGCCAGTAGTCCGAACCTCGGACAGGTATACTCCTACGAGCAGTACTTC; CDR3: CASSPNLGQVYSYEQYF
size: .; V: TRBV24-1; J: TRBJ2-7; D: .; DNA: TGTGCCACCAGTGATTTGCACGGGCCGGGAGAGTCCTACGAGCAGTACTTC; CDR3: CATSDLHGPGESYEQYF
size: .; V: TRBV18; J: TRBJ1-1; D: TRBD1; DNA: TGTGCCAGCTCACGCGGGACAGAAGTCACTGAAGCTTTCTTT; CDR3: CASSRGTEVTEAFF
size: once; V: TRBV2; J: TRBJ1-6; D: .; DNA: TGTGCCAGCAGTGGGGCAGAAAATTCACCCCTCCACTTT; CDR3: CASSGAENSPLHF
size: .; V: TRBV6-6; J: TRBJ1-2; D: TRBD1; DNA: TGTGCCAGCGAACGGACAGGGTCTGGCTACACCTTC; CDR3: CASERTGSGYTF
size: .; V: TRBV24-1; J: TRBJ2-1; D: .; DNA: TGTGCCACCAGTGTGAGGCGGGAAGACTACAATGAGCAGTTCTTC; CDR3: CATSVRREDYNEQFF
size: .; V: TRBV18; J: TRBJ1-5; D: .; DNA: TGTGCCAGCTCACCAGGAGGGCGTCAGCCCCAGCATTTT; CDR3: CASSPGGRQPQHF
size: .; V: TRBV20-1; J: TRBJ2-3; D: .; DNA: TGCAGTGCTAGTTCACCCGGGGGCAGGGGGTACGCAGATACGCAGTATTTT; CDR3: CSASSPGGRGYADTQYF
size: .; V: TRBV2; J: TRBJ2-7; D: TRBD1; DNA: TGTGCCAGCAGACAGGGGGCCCAAGAGCAGTACTTC; CDR3: CASRQGAQEQYF
size: .; V: TRBV9; J: TRBJ1-3; D: .; DNA: TGTGCCAGCAGCCAGGGAGGGGGTGGAAACACCATATATTTT; CDR3: CASSQGGGGNTIYF
size: once; V: TRBV4-2; J: TRBJ1-2; D: .; DNA: TGTGCCAGCAGCCAAACAGGATATACTTATGGCTACACCTTC; CDR3: CASSQTGYTYGYTF
size: .; V: TRBV7-9; J: TRBJ1-2; D: .; DNA: TGTGCCAGCAGCTTACCAGCCCGGCAGGGTGACGGTGGCTACACCTTC; CDR3: CASSLPARQGDGGYTF
size: .; V: TRBV9; J: TRBJ2-5; D: TRBD2; DNA: TGTGCCAGCAGCGCCTCCCGGGACTACCAGTACCAAGAGACCCAGTACTTC; CDR3: CASSASRDYQYQETQYF
size: .; V: TRBV2; J: TRBJ2-3; D: .; DNA: TGTGCCAGCAGTGACAACACAGATACGCAGTATTTT; CDR3: CASSDNTDTQYF
size: few; V: TRBV6-2/TRBV6-3; J: TRBJ1-1; D: .; DNA: TGTGCCAGCAGTTACCTCCGGACACCAAACACTGAAGCTTTCTTT; CDR3: CASSYLRTPNTEAFF
size: .; V: TRBV5-4; J: TRBJ2-3; D: TRBD1; DNA: TGTGCCAGCAGCATACCCAGGGGGCTCAGTGCAGATACGCAGTATTTT; CDR3: CASSIPRGLSADTQYF
size: .; V: TRBV7-2; J: TRBJ2-7; D: TRBD2; DNA: TGTGCCAGCAGCATTTTGGGGACTAGCGGGAGCACCTACGAGCAGTACTTC; CDR3: CASSILGTSGSTYEQYF
size: .; V: TRBV7-9; J: TRBJ1-1; D: .; DNA: TGTGCCAGCAGCAAGTCCGGGTTGAACACTGAAGCTTTCTTT; CDR3: CASSKSGLNTEAFF
size: .; V: TRBV9; J: TRBJ2-3; D: TRBD2; DNA: TGTGCCAGCAGCGTAGGACTAGCGGGAGGTGGGACAGATACGCAGTATTTT; CDR3: CASSVGLAGGGTDTQYF
size: once; V: TRBV15; J: TRBJ2-5; D: TRBD1; DNA: TGTGCCACCAGCCGGGGACAGTCGACGTTGCAAGAGACCCAGTACTTC; CDR3: CATSRGQSTLQETQYF
size: few; V: TRBV7-9; J: TRBJ2-7; D: .; DNA: TGTGCCAGCAGCTTAGACTCCCGTCGAGACGAGCAGTACTTC; CDR3: CASSLDSRRDEQYF
size: once; V: TRBV6-5; J: TRBJ2-2; D: .; DNA: TGTGCCAGCAGTTACAGCAGGGGCACCGGGGAGCTGTTTTTT; CDR3: CASSYSRGTGELFF
size: .; V: TRBV28; J: TRBJ1-1; D: TRBD1; DNA: TGTGCCAGCAGTTTAGAGGACAGGGAGATCTCTGAAGCTTTCTTT; CDR3: CASSLEDREISEAFF
size: .; V: TRBV7-6; J: TRBJ2-1; D: .; DNA: TGTGCCAGCAGCAGGTCAGGGTTCAATGAGCAGTTCTTC; CDR3: CASSRSGFNEQFF